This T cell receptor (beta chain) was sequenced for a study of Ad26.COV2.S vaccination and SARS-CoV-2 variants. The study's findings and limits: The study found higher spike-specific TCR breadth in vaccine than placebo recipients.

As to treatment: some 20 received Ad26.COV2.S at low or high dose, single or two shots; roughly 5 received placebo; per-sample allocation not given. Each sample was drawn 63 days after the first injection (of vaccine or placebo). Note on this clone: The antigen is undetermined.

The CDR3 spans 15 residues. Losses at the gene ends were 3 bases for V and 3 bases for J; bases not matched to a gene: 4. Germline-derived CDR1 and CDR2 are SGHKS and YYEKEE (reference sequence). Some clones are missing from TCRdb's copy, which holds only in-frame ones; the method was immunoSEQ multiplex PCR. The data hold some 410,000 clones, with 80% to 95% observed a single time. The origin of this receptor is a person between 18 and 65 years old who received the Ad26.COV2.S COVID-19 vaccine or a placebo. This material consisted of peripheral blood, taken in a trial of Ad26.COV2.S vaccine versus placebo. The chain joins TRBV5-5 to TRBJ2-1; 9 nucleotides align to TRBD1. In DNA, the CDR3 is TGTGCCAGCAGCTCGGGACAGGGAAACTACAATGAGCAGTTCTTC. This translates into CASSSGQGNYNEQFF.